This is a list of T cell receptor beta chains from one sample in a study of T cell clusters in autoimmune cytopenias. TCRdb reprocessed the multiplex PCR reads, keeping one entry per CDR3 protein, no DNA. The sample table includes about 5,000 distinct CDR3 sequences. The source material was peripheral blood. All receptors derive from a human donor with an autoimmune cytopenia or autoimmune hepatitis (not recorded which). Each CDR3 is given with its conserved first and last residue. Fields, in order: clone size, J gene, V gene, CDR3 protein. Size tells how often a clone was seen (once, few, many) or the class of an expanded clone, and some rows leave it out.

medium-sized,TRBJ2-5,TRBV18,CASSPTTGQETQYF
-,TRBJ2-5,TRBV20-1,CSASPVGQETQYF
medium-sized,TRBJ2-3,TRBV19,CASSFSSRGGVLDTQYF
medium-sized,TRBJ1-2,TRBV15,CATSRRQGDGYTF
-,TRBJ2-1,TRBV29-1,CSGKWDRGRGEQFF
-,TRBJ1-1,TRBV19,CASRDRGSGNTEAFF
medium-sized,TRBJ2-7,TRBV29-1,CSVEGSLLEQYF
-,TRBJ2-5,TRBV30,CAWTGLRGETQYF
-,TRBJ1-1,TRBV30,CAWSVAEVEAFF
medium-sized,TRBJ2-7,TRBV30,CAWTPPGRGRYYEQYF
-,TRBJ2-2,TRBV11-2,CASSQEGSGTGELFF
large,TRBJ2-4,TRBV29-1,CSGRPRNIQYF